This TCR beta chain was profiled in a study of T cells in localized non-small cell lung cancer. As regards this clone: As yet, its antigen is unknown.

General study points: The highest T cell clonality was in uninvolved adjacent lung, above tumor. Owing to sequencing of a solitary tumor region, heterogeneity cannot be discounted.

Here immunoSEQ multiplex PCR was the method, and the copy in TCRdb shows in-frame clones only, minus some. Of almost 65,000 clones listed, approximately 87% were seen once; the top ten hold roughly 1.9%. The CDR3 has 16 residues. The V and J ends lost 1 base and 5 bases, in that order; junction bases with no gene match: 7. Germline CDR1 and CDR2: SGHVS and FNYEAQ. Sequences were derived from peripheral blood, sampled before any cancer treatment. The rearrangement uses TRBV7-6 and TRBJ2-7; the match to TRBD1 covers 11 bases. This clonotype originated in a woman aged 35-75 years with stage I lung adenocarcinoma. CDR3 DNA: TGTGCCAGCAGCTTAGAAGGGACAGGGGGTATGGACGAGCAGTACTTC. Residues: CASSLEGTGGMDEQYF.